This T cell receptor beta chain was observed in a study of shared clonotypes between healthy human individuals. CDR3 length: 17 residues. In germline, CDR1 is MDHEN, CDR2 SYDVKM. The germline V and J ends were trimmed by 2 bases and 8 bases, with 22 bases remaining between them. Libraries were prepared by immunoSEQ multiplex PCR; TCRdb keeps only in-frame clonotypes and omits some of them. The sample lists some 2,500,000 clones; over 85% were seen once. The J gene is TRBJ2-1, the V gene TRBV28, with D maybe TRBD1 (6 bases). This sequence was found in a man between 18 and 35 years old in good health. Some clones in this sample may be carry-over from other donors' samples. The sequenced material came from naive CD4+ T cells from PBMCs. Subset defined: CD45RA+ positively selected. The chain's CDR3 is CASSLGVSSQGWDEQFF. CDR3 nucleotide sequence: TGTGCCAGCAGTTTAGGGGTCTCGTCACAGGGATGGGATGAGCAGTTCTTC.